These 5 T cell receptor beta chains were sequenced from one sample in a study of blood T cell repertoires in COVID-19. The table came from immunoSEQ multiplex PCR; TCRdb's copy has only in-frame clones and leaves some out. The sample has around 100,000 clones, around 87% seen once. Sequenced material: peripheral blood. The receptors were gathered from a human donor in a cohort sampled during active COVID-19.

This clone was seen a single time. The rearrangement uses TRBV29-1 and TRBJ2-7, with 10 bases matching TRBD2. Losses at the gene ends were 3 bases for V and 3 bases for J; bases not matched to a gene: 8. Germline CDR1 reads SQVTM; CDR2 reads ANQGSEA. This CDR3 spans 15 amino acids. CDR3 amino acids: CSVEPSSGRNYEQYF. The CDR3 nucleotides are TGCAGCGTTGAGCCTTCTAGCGGGAGAAACTACGAGCAGTACTTC.

Points on this clone: The sample has other DNA sequences that encode this CDR3 too. J is TRBJ2-2 and V is TRBV6-6, with D perhaps TRBD1 (8 bases). This CDR3 spans 16 amino acids. Trimming shortened V by 4 bases and J by 5 bases, and 17 bases separated the two germline ends. CDR1 MNHNY and CDR2 SVGAGI come from the germline V gene (reference sequence). DNA of the CDR3: TGTGCCAGCAGTTCTACAGGGGGGGGAGGGACCGGGGAGCTGTTTTTT. Translation gives CASSSTGGGGTGELFF.

This clone was counted only a few times. The CDR3 reads CASSQGSSTGELFF. The CDR3 region has the DNA TGTGCCAGCAGCCAGGGTAGCTCGACCGGGGAGCTGTTTTTT. V usage is TRBV3-1 (or the pseudogene TRBV3-2) and J usage is TRBJ2-2, with D unresolved. The CDR3 spans 14 residues. Trimming pared 3 bases from V and 5 bases from J, leaving 10 bases between. The germline gives CDR1 LGHDT, CDR2 YNNKEL (reference sequence).

The J gene is TRBJ2-7, the V gene TRBV7-7; 15 bases are a match to TRBD2. J lost 5 bases, V lost 5 bases, and 7 bases had no gene match. This CDR3 is 16 amino acids long. Germline lookup yields CDR1 SSHAT and CDR2 FNYEAQ (reference sequence). The CDR3 is CASSPGLAGGGNEQYF. The DNA of the CDR3 is TGTGCCAGCAGCCCGGGACTAGCGGGAGGTGGGAACGAGCAGTACTTC.

This chain connects TRBV2 to TRBJ1-5; perhaps TRBD1 as D (6 bases). The CDR3 is made up of 15 amino acids. V was pared by 7 bases and J by 2 bases, with 15 bases between. CDR1 is SNHLY and CDR2 is FYNNEI in the germline V gene. The CDR3 sequence is CASKSLTGRNQPQHF. The CDR3 coding sequence is TGTGCCAGCAAGTCCTTGACAGGACGCAATCAGCCCCAGCATTTT. Filled out from reference TRBV2 and TRBJ1-5, the complete variable domain reads EPEVTQTPSHQVTQMGQEVILRCVPISNHLYFYWYRQILGQKVEFLVSFYNNEISEKSEIFDDQFSVERPDGSNFTLKIRSTKLEDSAMYFCASKSLTGRNQPQHFGDGTRLSIL.